Only a few counts were recorded for the clone carrying this T cell receptor (beta chain). No antigen is known for it. Trimming removed 5 bases from V and 8 bases from J; junction bases left unmatched: 9. The CDR3 contains 14 residues. It was by quantitative 5'-RACE with molecular barcodes that TCR beta libraries were made. TCRdb re-analysed the 5' RACE reads in MiXCR, keeping a single row per CDR3 protein. The data show hundreds of thousands of distinct CDR3 sequences, roughly 26% seen once. These data belong to a study of CD8 T cells in ankylosing spondylitis. Study-wide findings and caveats: Typical of ankylosing spondylitis blood, it appeared, was a TCR beta motif of under 10 highly homologous variants. Those disease-linked clones were CD8+; they were also relatively rare in peripheral blood. Reportedly, matched ankylosing spondylitis synovial fluid was significantly enriched for disease-linked clones.

The clonotype originates from a male donor with ankylosing spondylitis. The chain combines TRBV12-3 or TRBV12-4 with TRBJ2-1, with TRBD1 matching 7 bases. The sample comprised blood, either unsorted or a sorted T cell fraction (not recorded which). CDR3 coding DNA: TGTGCCAGCAGTACATACAGGGGAGTCGATGAGCAGTTCTTC. This encodes CASSTYRGVDEQFF.